This T cell receptor beta chain is from a study of blood T cell repertoires in COVID-19. Study in general: The United States, Italy and Spain provided the acute and convalescent COVID-19 samples. The cDNA or gDNA used as material had been derived from T cells, B-cell-depleted T cells, or PBMCs.

The authors' processing: Reference gene primer amplification yielded estimated nucleated cell counts. Repertoires were generated with immunoSEQ multiplex PCR, while TCRdb's copy carries only in-frame clones and drops some. V, J and clone size are taken as reported in that table, and D and trimming were inferred from the DNA itself. The sample comprises 200,000 to 250,000 clones, 75% to 90% of which are singletons, and around 4.8% rests with the top ten. The CDR3 spans 13 residues. After removal of 5 bases from V and 4 bases from J, the junction contained 3 bases not matched to a gene. Germline assignment: CDR1 SGHTA and CDR2 FQGNSA.

Sequenced input: peripheral blood. The clonotype originates from a woman aged 35 to 49 with acute or convalescent COVID-19. The genes are TRBV7-2 and TRBJ2-5, with 8 bases matching TRBD2. As DNA, the CDR3 is TGTGCCAGCAGCCGGGGGGGGTCAGAGACCCAGTACTTC. Translating it yields CASSRGGSETQYF.